The clone carrying this T cell receptor beta chain was picked up a small number of times. Its antigen is currently unknown. The sample belongs to a study of cytomegalovirus exposure and HLA in healthy donors. CDR1 is SGHTA and CDR2 is FQGNSA in the germline V gene. The V segment lost 2 bases and the J segment 5 bases; nucleotides outside the gene matches: 8. CDR3 size: 16 residues. It was with 60 Vbeta and 13 Jbeta primers that the PCR ran. Sequencing was performed with immunoSEQ multiplex PCR; in TCRdb, only in-frame clones are kept and a portion is missing. The data hold approximately 100,000 clones, with roughly three quarters observed a single time. Notes on the study in general: With later analysis, a missense DCLRE1C variant became linked to TCR beta V- and J-gene trimming.

The rearrangement uses TRBV7-2 and TRBJ1-4; TRBD1 matches 7 bases. Sequencing was performed on PBMCs. This sequence originates from a female donor in good health and CMV-seropositive. CDR3 bases: TGTGCCAGCAGCTTAACCTCGGGACAGCTAAATGAAAAACTGTTTTTT. It specifies CASSLTSGQLNEKLFF.